This TCR beta chain came from a study of blood T cell repertoires in COVID-19. Looking at the study overall: Sites in the United States, Italy and Spain provided acute and convalescent COVID-19 samples. Sample material is recorded as cDNA or gDNA derived from T cells, B-cell-depleted T cells, or PBMCs.

Original data processing: Nucleated cell number was recorded as an estimate derived from reference gene primer amplification. The table came from immunoSEQ multiplex PCR; TCRdb's copy has only in-frame clones and leaves some out. V and J calls and clone size are as listed in that table; D and trimming were resolved from the DNA. Here the sample spans around 25,000 clones, over 65% being singletons. This CDR3 has 12 residues. V gave up 6 bases and J gave up 6 bases; unmatched junction bases: 3. Per the germline V gene, CDR1 is SEHNR and CDR2 is FQNEAQ (reference sequence). Sequencing was carried out using peripheral blood. The J gene is TRBJ1-2, the V gene TRBV7-9, with 8 bases matching TRBD1. The sequence was collected from a human donor in a cohort sampled during active or convalescent COVID-19. The chain's CDR3 is CASSGQGNGYTF. The CDR3 coding sequence is TGTGCCAGCAGTGGACAGGGAAATGGCTACACCTTC.